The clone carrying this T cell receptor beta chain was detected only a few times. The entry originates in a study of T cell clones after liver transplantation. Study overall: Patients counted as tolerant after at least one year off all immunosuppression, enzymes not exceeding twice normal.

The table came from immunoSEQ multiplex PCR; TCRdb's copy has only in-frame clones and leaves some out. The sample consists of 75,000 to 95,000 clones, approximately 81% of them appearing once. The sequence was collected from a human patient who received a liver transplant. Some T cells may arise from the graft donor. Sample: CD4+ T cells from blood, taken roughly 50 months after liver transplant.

The CDR3 DNA reads as TGTGCCAGCAGAACCAACAGGGGCCCCTCCTACGAGCAGTACTTC. The encoded protein is CASRTNRGPSYEQYF. The chain recombines TRBV6-5 with TRBJ2-7; 7 bases map to TRBD1. The CDR3 sequence is 15 residues long. CDR1 MNHEY and CDR2 SVGAGI come from the germline V gene. The trim removed 6 bases at V and 0 bases at J, leaving 8 bases unmatched.